A single sample is the source of the 22 T cell receptor beta chains below, sequenced in a study of shared clonotypes between healthy human individuals. Here immunoSEQ multiplex PCR was the method, and the copy in TCRdb shows in-frame clones only, minus some. The sample has about 1 million clones; about three quarters are singletons. The sequenced sample consisted of memory CD4+ T cells sorted from blood. This sample's subset: CD45RA-negative fraction. Every receptor here comes from a man younger than 30 in good health.

This sequence joins TRBV7-9 and TRBJ2-1; TRBD2 matches 8 bases. V dropped 1 base and J dropped 5; count of bases not matched to a gene: 4. The CDR3 extends over 15 amino acids. Germline CDR1 SEHNR, CDR2 FQNEAQ (reference sequence). The CDR3 DNA follows: TGTGCCAGCAGCTTAGTAGCGGGAAGAAACAATGAGCAGTTCTTC. Its translation: CASSLVAGRNNEQFF.

The chain recombines TRBV27 with TRBJ1-2; the match to TRBD1 covers 7 bases. In germline, CDR1 is MNHEY, CDR2 SMNVEV (reference sequence). V shed 4 bases, J shed 7 bases, and the junction held 3 bases outside the gene matches. This CDR3 has 12 amino acids. This CDR3 is CASSSNRGGYTF. Here the CDR3 DNA reads TGTGCCAGCAGTTCGAACAGGGGTGGCTACACCTTC.

CDR3 in DNA: TGTGCCAGCAGGTTGAGAGTTGACTGGGACCGCTCGTCCTACGAGCAGTACTTC. Its protein is CASRLRVDWDRSSYEQYF. The gene calls are TRBV5-5 and TRBJ2-7; D might be TRBD1 or TRBD2, each matching 5 bases. The CDR3 length is 18 residues. V was pared by 5 bases and J by 1 base, with 25 bases between. Germline V gene sequence: CDR1 SGHKS, CDR2 YYEKEE (reference sequence).

The table lists this clone with a count of one. V gene TRBV30 combines with J gene TRBJ1-2; 10 bases are a match to TRBD1. CDR3 length: 14 amino acids. The germline V gene has CDR1 GTSNPN and CDR2 SVGIG (reference sequence). Trimming took 5 bases from V and 5 from J; bases not matched to a gene: 8. CDR3 sequence reads: CAWGDRGRLYGYTF. In DNA, the CDR3 is TGTGCCTGGGGAGACAGGGGGCGGTTATATGGCTACACCTTC.

The rearrangement joins TRBV6-1 to TRBJ1-4; 10 bases line up with TRBD1. The V segment lost 3 bases and the J segment 0 bases; nucleotides outside the gene matches: 4. The CDR3 spans 17 residues. Germline lookup yields CDR1 MNHNS and CDR2 SASEGT. The CDR3 DNA reads as TGTGCCAGCAGTGATGTCGGACAGGGGGCAACTAATGAAAAACTGTTTTTT. It specifies CASSDVGQGATNEKLFF.

The genes are TRBV6-6 and TRBJ2-7; 9 positions agree with TRBD1. This CDR3 spans 15 amino acids. CDR1 MNHNY and CDR2 SVGAGI come from the germline V gene (reference sequence). The V segment lost 4 bases and the J segment 3 bases; nucleotides outside the gene matches: 7. DNA for the CDR3: TGTGCCAGCAGTTCCCCGGGACAGGGACACTACGAGCAGTACTTC. This translates into CASSSPGQGHYEQYF.

This clone was detected only once. The chain uses TRBV28 and TRBJ2-7; 10 positions agree with TRBD1. Germline values: CDR1 MDHEN, CDR2 SYDVKM. The CDR3 is made up of 14 amino acids. With V trimmed by 10 bases and J by 4 bases, 10 bases remained unmatched. Written as DNA, the CDR3 is TGTGCCATCGCCGATACGGACAGGGGGTACGAGCAGTACTTC. Protein: CAIADTDRGYEQYF.

This clone was counted only a few times. The V gene is TRBV18, the J gene TRBJ2-2; a possible D gene is TRBD1 (5 bases). V was cut by 3 bases and J by 4 bases, with 15 bases left in between. The CDR3 totals 16 residues. The germline V gene has CDR1 KGHSH and CDR2 LQKENI. CDR3 in amino acids: CASSPRQGRGTGELFF. The CDR3 DNA reads TGTGCCAGCTCACCTCGTCAGGGAAGGGGCACCGGGGAGCTGTTTTTT.

The genes are TRBV5-6 and TRBJ2-7; no firm D call. This CDR3 spans 12 amino acids. The germline V gene encodes CDR1 SGHDT and CDR2 YYEEEE. V lost 4 bases and J lost 6, with 11 bases in between. The CDR3 protein is CASSQSTGEQYF. DNA for the CDR3: TGTGCCAGCAGCCAAAGTACCGGCGAGCAGTACTTC.

The V gene is TRBV9, the J gene TRBJ2-5; TRBD2 aligns across 11 bases. The CDR3 has 16 amino acids. CDR1 SGDLS and CDR2 YYNGEE come from the germline V gene. V was pared by 0 bases and J by 5 bases, with 6 bases of the junction left unmatched. The CDR3 here is CASSVGSSGGVETQYF. The CDR3 nucleotides read TGTGCCAGCAGCGTAGGTAGTAGCGGGGGGGTTGAGACCCAGTACTTC.

The chain couples TRBV15 to TRBJ2-2, with 8 bases fitting TRBD2. The CDR3 has 16 amino acids. The germline V gene encodes CDR1 LNHNV and CDR2 YYDKDF (reference sequence). V shed 3 bases, J shed 1 base, and the junction held 4 bases outside the gene matches. DNA of the CDR3: TGTGCCACCAGCAGCGGGGGGGACTGGAACACCGGGGAGCTGTTTTTT. It yields the protein CATSSGGDWNTGELFF.

The chain is built from TRBV28 and TRBJ1-1, with a tentative D call TRBD1 (6 bases). The CDR3 loop spans 13 amino acids. CDR1 and CDR2 (germline): MDHEN, SYDVKM. V lost 3 bases and J 11 bases, leaving 16 bases between the germline ends. The CDR3 coding sequence is TGTGCCAGCAGTTTGACCTACAGGGCCGCGGCTTTCTTT. It specifies CASSLTYRAAAFF.

This chain uses TRBV4-1 with TRBJ2-3; 8 bases match TRBD2. V trimming: 2 bases; J trimming: 4 bases; junction bases outside the gene matches: 11. CDR3 length equals 17 residues. CDR1 MGHRA and CDR2 YSYEKL come from the germline V gene. The CDR3 sequence: CASSQSSGLGRADTQYF. In nucleotides, the CDR3 is TGCGCCAGCAGCCAATCGTCGGGACTCGGGAGGGCAGATACGCAGTATTTT.

The V call is TRBV19, the J call TRBJ2-7; D might be TRBD2 (6 bases). Per germline, CDR1 LNHDA and CDR2 SQIVND (reference sequence). The CDR3 spans 14 residues. With 7 bases removed from V and 2 bases from J, the gap between germline ends came to 15 bases. This chain's CDR3 is CASTPGEKAYEQYF. Written as DNA, the CDR3 is TGTGCCAGTACCCCGGGAGAGAAAGCCTACGAGCAGTACTTC.

This rearrangement joins TRBV5-1 to TRBJ2-1; 8 positions agree with TRBD2. Germline loops: CDR1 SGHRS, CDR2 YFSETQ. The CDR3 runs to 15 residues. Trimming at V came to 4 bases and at J to 2 bases, leaving 5 bases not matched to a gene. The DNA for the CDR3 is TGCGCCAGCAGCCCGAGAGCGGGGGCCTACAATGAGCAGTTCTTC. This encodes CASSPRAGAYNEQFF. The full variable domain, its missing parts supplied by reference TRBV5-1 and TRBJ2-1, is KAGVTQTPRYLIKTRGQQVTLSCSPISGHRSVSWYQQTPGQGLQFLFEYFSETQRNKGNFPGRFSGRQFSNSRSEMNVSTLELGDSALYLCASSPRAGAYNEQFFGPGTRLTVL.

This chain links TRBV6-5 with TRBJ1-4; D unresolved. This CDR3 has 14 residues. Germline V gene sequence: CDR1 MNHEY, CDR2 SVGAGI. With 6 bases removed from V and 3 bases from J, the gap between germline ends came to 11 bases. DNA of the CDR3: TGTGCCAGCAGCGCGCGGACTGCTAATGAAAAACTGTTTTTT. This codes for CASSARTANEKLFF.

J is TRBJ1-1 and V is TRBV30, with 8 bases matching TRBD1. This CDR3 contains 13 residues. Germline V lookup: CDR1 GTSNPN, CDR2 SVGIG (reference sequence). The junction had 3 bases not matched to a gene; V was cut back by 5 bases and J by 1 base. As DNA, the CDR3 is TGTGCCTGGGAGGGACAGGAGAACACTGAAGCTTTCTTT. It encodes CAWEGQENTEAFF.

V is TRBV30 and J is TRBJ1-6, with D possibly TRBD1 on 5 matching bases. The germline V and J ends were trimmed by 3 bases and 5 bases, with 20 bases remaining between them. CDR1 is GTSNPN and CDR2 is SVGIG in the germline V gene (reference sequence). The CDR3 contains 17 residues. The CDR3 here is CAWSVKGNRDDNSPLHF. The DNA for the CDR3 is TGTGCCTGGAGCGTAAAGGGGAACCGGGACGATAATTCACCCCTCCACTTT.

This chain links TRBV6-5 with TRBJ1-3, with D unresolved. Between the trimmed V and J ends, which lost 6 bases and 0 bases, there was a span of 9 bases. From germline, CDR1 is MNHEY and CDR2 SVGAGI. This CDR3 contains 14 residues. Here the CDR3 reads CASSLLSSGNTIYF. CDR3 DNA: TGTGCCAGCAGCCTCTTGAGCTCTGGAAACACCATATATTTT.

The genes are TRBV2 and TRBJ2-2; either TRBD1 or TRBD2 may fit D (5 bases each). In germline, CDR1 is SNHLY, CDR2 FYNNEI. The CDR3 loop spans 14 amino acids. Trimming shortened V by 7 bases and J by 6 bases, and 15 bases separated the two germline ends. CDR3 sequence (DNA): TGTGCCAGCACCCTCGGACTGGGGCCCGGGGAGCTGTTTTTT. Translated: CASTLGLGPGELFF.

The rearrangement links TRBV6-6 to TRBJ2-2; tentative D call: TRBD2 (6 bases). The length of the CDR3 is 14 residues. With 2 bases removed from V and 8 bases from J, the gap between germline ends came to 12 bases. Germline loops: CDR1 MNHNY, CDR2 SVGAGI (reference sequence). The CDR3: CASSYTAGTGELFF. CDR3 DNA sequence: TGTGCCAGCAGTTACACGGCGGGGACGGGGGAGCTGTTTTTT.

This chain uses TRBV4-3 with TRBJ1-2; D is uncertain. The CDR3 is made up of 16 amino acids. Germline lookup yields CDR1 LGHNA and CDR2 YSLEER. The ends were cut back, 0 bases at V and 0 bases at J, with 11 bases in the middle. The CDR3 nucleotides are TGCGCCAGCAGCCAAGAAGGAGGAGCATCTAACTATGGCTACACCTTC. Protein sequence: CASSQEGGASNYGYTF.